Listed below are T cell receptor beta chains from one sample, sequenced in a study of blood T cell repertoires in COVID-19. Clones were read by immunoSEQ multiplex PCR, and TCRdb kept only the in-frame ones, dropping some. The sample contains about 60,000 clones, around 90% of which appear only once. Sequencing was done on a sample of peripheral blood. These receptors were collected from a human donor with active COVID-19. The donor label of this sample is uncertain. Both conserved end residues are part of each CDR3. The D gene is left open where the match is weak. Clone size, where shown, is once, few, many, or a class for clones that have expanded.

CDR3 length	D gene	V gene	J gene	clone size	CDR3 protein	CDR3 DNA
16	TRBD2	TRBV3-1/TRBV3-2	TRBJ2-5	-	CASSQASGTNQETQYF	TGTGCCAGCAGCCAAGCTTCCGGGACTAACCAAGAGACCCAGTACTTC
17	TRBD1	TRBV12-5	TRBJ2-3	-	CASGLAGPGQGADTQYF	TGTGCTAGTGGTTTGGCGGGACCGGGACAGGGGGCAGATACGCAGTATTTT
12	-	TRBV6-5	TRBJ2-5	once	CASSGQTETQYF	TGTGCCAGCAGCGGACAGACGGAGACCCAGTACTTC
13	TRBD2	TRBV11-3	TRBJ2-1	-	CASSLDLAGNQFF	TGTGCCAGCAGCTTAGATCTAGCGGGGAATCAGTTCTTC
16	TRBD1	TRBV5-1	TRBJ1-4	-	CASRTGTGTTNEKLFF	TGCGCCAGCAGAACCGGGACAGGGACAACTAATGAAAAACTGTTTTTT
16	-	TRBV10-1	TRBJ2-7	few	CASSPNAGTFTYEQYF	TGCGCCAGCAGTCCTAATGCCGGGACATTTACCTACGAGCAGTACTTC
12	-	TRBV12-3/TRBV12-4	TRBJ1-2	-	CASSPPLGGYTF	TGTGCCAGCAGTCCGCCTCTAGGTGGCTACACCTTC
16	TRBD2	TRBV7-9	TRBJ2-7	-	CASSFRSGSRSYEQYF	TGTGCCAGCAGCTTCCGTAGCGGGTCCCGCTCCTACGAGCAGTACTTC
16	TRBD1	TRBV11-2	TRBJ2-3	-	CASSLDGTGDNRRQYF	TGTGCCAGCAGCTTAGATGGGACAGGGGATAATAGGAGGCAGTATTTT
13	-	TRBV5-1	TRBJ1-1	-	CASSLETGTEAFF	TGCGCCAGCAGCTTGGAAACAGGGACTGAAGCTTTCTTT